The TCR beta chain under discussion was sequenced for a study of CD8 T cell repertoires and HIV-1 epitope variants. Study summary: T cells were stimulated with Twenty-five Gag and Nef peptides separately. General study findings and limits: Nine antigen-specific TCR beta clonotypes were found; more than five seemed cross-reactive to variants.

Germline V lookup: CDR1 SGHKS, CDR2 YYEKEE (reference sequence). CDR3 length: 15 residues. Trimming stripped 4 bases from V and 1 base from J, with 12 bases between. Profiled with immunoSEQ multiplex PCR; TCRdb holds only in-frame clones, not every one. The table lists some 1,000 clones, 55% to 75% of them singletons. This clone turned up a few times. Antigen specificity is unknown. This chain uses TRBV5-5 with TRBJ1-5; no clear D gene. The sequenced sample consisted of cultured CD8+ T cells derived from PBMCs. The TCR originated in a male donor with HIV. In DNA form, the CDR3 reads TGTGCCAGCAGCGTCGGACCGTACAGCAATCAGCCCCAGCATTTT. Protein: CASSVGPYSNQPQHF.